This T cell receptor (beta chain) was documented in a study of blood T cells in healthy people across ages. Study as a whole: Roughly one uniquely barcoded beta molecule per two T cells was captured. Study findings and constraints: Estimates drawn from one million T cells were deemed to understate diversity. Unsorted PBMCs blocked a conclusive comparison of naive and antigen-experienced cells.

A J-beta primer mix and a sample-barcoded 5' primer were used in a second PCR of about 7 to 11 cycles. A template-switch adaptor with 12 random nucleotides tagged each cDNA molecule. Each CDR3 protein is one row after TCRdb ran MiXCR on the 5' RACE reads. The sample consists of about 1.4 million distinct CDR3 sequences, around 55% of them appearing once. Concerning this clonotype: As yet, its antigen is unknown.

Germline assignment: CDR1 LGHDT and CDR2 YNNKEL (reference sequence). The CDR3 runs 15 residues. The sequencing input was blood. The chain carries TRBV3-1 and TRBJ2-4; 7 bases line up with TRBD1. The end of the DNA fits TRBJ2-7 better, so the J call may be wrong. The sequence derives from a young man in good health. The CDR3 sequence: CASSQESDRTYEQYF. The CDR3 DNA reads TGTGCCAGCAGCCAAGAGTCGGACAGGACCTACGAGCAGTACTTC.